One sample yielded the 8 T cell receptor beta chains listed below, sequenced in a study of CD8 T cells in ankylosing spondylitis. Study-wide results and caveats: Roughly eight highly homologous variants made up a TCR beta motif that seemed to typify ankylosing spondylitis blood.

TCRdb recomputed calls from the 5' RACE reads with MiXCR, one row per CDR3 protein. The sample lists 130,000 or so distinct CDR3 sequences, 15% to 20% occurring once. The antigens of these receptors remain unknown. Sequencing used blood, either unsorted or a sorted T cell fraction (not recorded which). The receptors stem from a male donor with ankylosing spondylitis.

This clonotype was found a few times. The chain combines TRBV29-1 with TRBJ1-4, with 8 bases matching TRBD1. Germline V CDR1 and CDR2: SQVTM, ANQGSEA. The CDR3 runs to 14 residues. The J segment lost 7 bases and the V segment lost 5 bases, leaving 9 bases of the junction unmatched. This chain's CDR3 is CSVIEGQGSEKLFF. The CDR3 DNA sequence: TGCAGCGTTATCGAAGGACAGGGAAGTGAAAAACTGTTTTTT. Variable domain in full (rest from reference TRBV29-1 and TRBJ1-4): SAVISQKPSRDICQRGTSLTIQCQVDSQVTMMFWYRQQPGQSLTLIATANQGSEATYESGFVIDKFPISRPNLTFSTLTVSNMSPEDSSIYLCSVIEGQGSEKLFFGSGTQLSVL.

The table lists this clonotype with a few counts. The chain is built from TRBV4-1 and TRBJ2-7, with 9 bases fitting TRBD1. This CDR3 comprises 16 residues. Germline V gene data show CDR1 as MGHRA and CDR2 as YSYEKL. Unmatched junction bases numbered 8, after V lost 2 bases and J lost 3 bases. CDR3 region: CASSQLTGGQNYEQYF. DNA of the CDR3: TGCGCCAGCAGCCAACTAACAGGGGGCCAAAACTACGAGCAGTACTTC.

The gene calls are TRBV7-2 and TRBJ2-7; 11 bases map to TRBD1. The CDR3 spans 16 residues. The junction had 13 bases not matched to a gene; V was cut back by 5 bases and J by 7 bases. Germline V gene lookup returns CDR1 SGHTA and CDR2 FQGNSA. CDR3 region: CASSRPRDRGDLEQYF. As DNA, the CDR3 is TGTGCCAGCAGCAGACCCCGGGACAGGGGGGACTTAGAGCAGTACTTC.

This clonotype has a handful of counts. This sequence joins TRBV20-1 and TRBJ2-7; 11 positions agree with TRBD2. V gave up 5 bases and J gave up 3 bases; unmatched junction bases: 9. From germline, CDR1 is DFQATT and CDR2 SNEGSKA (reference sequence). This CDR3 is built from 15 residues. Written as DNA, the CDR3 is TGCAGTGCTCGCGCGACTAGCGGGGACCGCTACGAGCAGTACTTC. Encoded protein: CSARATSGDRYEQYF.

This clonotype was picked up many times. V is TRBV14 and J is TRBJ1-2, with TRBD1 matching over 11 bases. V shed 8 bases, J shed 8 bases, and the junction held 7 bases outside the gene matches. The CDR3 is 13 amino acids. Germline CDR1 SGHDN, CDR2 FVKESK. CDR3 sequence: CASRDRGFGGYTF. The DNA of the CDR3 is TGTGCCAGCCGGGACAGGGGGTTTGGCGGCTACACCTTC.

This chain joins TRBV28 and TRBJ1-1; 7 bases fit TRBD1. After removal of 6 bases from V and 7 bases from J, the junction contained 5 bases not matched to a gene. CDR1 is MDHEN and CDR2 is SYDVKM in the germline V gene. This CDR3 is built from 12 residues. For the CDR3, the DNA is TGTGCCAGCAGCACGACAGGGATTGAAGCTTTCTTT. Translation: CASSTTGIEAFF.

Only a few counts were recorded for this clonotype. This chain links TRBV27 with TRBJ2-7; 12 positions match TRBD2. The V gene's germline CDR1 is MNHEY and CDR2 SMNVEV (reference sequence). The CDR3 has 14 amino acids. V shed 6 bases and J 3 bases; nucleotides not matched to a gene: 3. CDR3 DNA: TGTGCCAGCAGACTAGCGGGAGGCATCTACGAGCAGTACTTC. The encoded protein is CASRLAGGIYEQYF.

The J gene is TRBJ1-2, the V gene TRBV5-1, with D possibly TRBD1 on 5 matching bases. V lost 1 base and J lost 4, with 11 bases in between. The CDR3 length is 14 residues. CDR1 is SGHRS and CDR2 is YFSETQ in the germline V gene. CDR3 coding DNA: TGCGCCAGCAGCTTGCACCGGGACGGCTATGGCTACACCTTC. Translated, it gives CASSLHRDGYGYTF. Variable domain in full (rest from reference TRBV5-1 and TRBJ1-2): KAGVTQTPRYLIKTRGQQVTLSCSPISGHRSVSWYQQTPGQGLQFLFEYFSETQRNKGNFPGRFSGRQFSNSRSEMNVSTLELGDSALYLCASSLHRDGYGYTFGSGTRLTVV.